This T cell receptor (beta chain) was profiled in a study of blood T cells in healthy people across ages. Study conclusions and caveats: A roughly linear fall in TCR beta diversity per million T cells was seen with increasing age. It was not known whether donors were CMV positive (a possible confounder of expanded clonotype changes).

Every participating donor contributed 8 to 10 milliliters of peripheral blood through a draw. A second roughly 7 to 12 cycle PCR used barcoded and J-beta primers. TCRdb processed the 5' RACE reads anew with MiXCR; each CDR3 protein has one entry. The table lists approximately 1,700,000 distinct CDR3 sequences, about two fifths of them singletons. With respect to this clonotype: Its antigen remains unknown.

This receptor was obtained from a human donor in good health. The sequenced sample was blood.

CDR3 protein: CASTRSYRGNSPLHF. CDR3 nucleotide sequence: TGCGCCAGCACCCGCTCGTACAGGGGGAATTCACCCCTCCACTTT. V gene TRBV5-1 combines with J gene TRBJ1-6; 8 nucleotides agree with TRBD1. CDR1 SGHRS and CDR2 YFSETQ come from the germline V gene. V trimming: 6 bases; J trimming: 7 bases; junction bases outside the gene matches: 9. This CDR3 comprises 15 residues. The whole variable domain, filled in from reference TRBV5-1 and TRBJ1-6, reads KAGVTQTPRYLIKTRGQQVTLSCSPISGHRSVSWYQQTPGQGLQFLFEYFSETQRNKGNFPGRFSGRQFSNSRSEMNVSTLELGDSALYLCASTRSYRGNSPLHFGNGTRLTVT.